The following is a TCR beta chain sequence with its context. The antigen is unknown. Peripheral blood, about 9.4 milliliters per donor, was collected. For the second PCR, which ran for roughly 6 to 12 cycles, a sample-barcoded 5' primer and a J-beta primer mix were used. With 12 random nucleotides, a template-switch adaptor tagged each individual cDNA molecule. TCRdb re-analysed the 5' RACE reads in MiXCR, keeping a single row per CDR3 protein. Counted here are about 730,000 distinct CDR3 sequences, roughly 44% occurring once; the ten biggest clones make up around a fifth. The data stem from a study of blood T cells in healthy people across ages. Study outcomes and limitations: Investigators viewed diversity estimates from one million T cells as underestimates, the study reported.

Trimming removed 0 bases from V and 4 bases from J; junction bases left unmatched: 13. The CDR3 extends over 18 amino acids. Per the germline V gene, CDR1 is MNHEY and CDR2 is SVGEGT. This receptor was taken from a woman aged 55-69 years in good health. The V gene is TRBV6-2 or TRBV6-3, the J gene TRBJ2-7; 9 positions match TRBD2. Sequenced: blood. The CDR3 DNA reads as TGTGCCAGCAGTTACTCGACCAGCGGGAGGAGCCTAACTTACGAGCAGTACTTC. It codes for CASSYSTSGRSLTYEQYF.